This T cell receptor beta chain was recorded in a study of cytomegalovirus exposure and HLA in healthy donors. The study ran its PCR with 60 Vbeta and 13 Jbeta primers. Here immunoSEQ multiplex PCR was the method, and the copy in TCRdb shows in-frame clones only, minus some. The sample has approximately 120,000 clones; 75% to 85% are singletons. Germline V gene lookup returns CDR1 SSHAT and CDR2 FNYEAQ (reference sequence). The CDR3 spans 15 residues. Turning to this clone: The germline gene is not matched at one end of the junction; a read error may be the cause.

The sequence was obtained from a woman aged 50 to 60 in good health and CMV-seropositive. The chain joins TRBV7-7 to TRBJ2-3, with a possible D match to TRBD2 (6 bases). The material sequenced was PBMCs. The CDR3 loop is CASSTSPAPTDTQYF. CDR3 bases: TGTGCTAGCAGCACTAGCCCGGCCCCCACAGATACGCAGTATTTT.